This T cell receptor (beta chain) comes out of a study of CD8 T cells in Susac syndrome. RNA in amounts of about 0.5 to 1 ug was reverse transcribed with random hexamers. TCRdb reprocessed the immunoSEQ multiplex PCR reads with MiXCR, giving one entry per CDR3 protein. Among 150,000 to 200,000 distinct CDR3 sequences listed, 93% were seen once. The CDR3 extends over 12 amino acids. Germline V gene lookup returns CDR1 SEHNR and CDR2 FQNEAQ (reference sequence). V lost 5 bases and J lost 8, with 12 bases in between. This sequence was found in a human donor in good health. This rearrangement joins TRBV7-9 to TRBJ1-2, with D hard to call. What was sequenced was CD4+ T cells from PBMCs. The CDR3 spells CASSPQQEGYTF. CDR3 DNA: TGTGCCAGCAGCCCCCAACAAGAGGGCTACACCTTC.